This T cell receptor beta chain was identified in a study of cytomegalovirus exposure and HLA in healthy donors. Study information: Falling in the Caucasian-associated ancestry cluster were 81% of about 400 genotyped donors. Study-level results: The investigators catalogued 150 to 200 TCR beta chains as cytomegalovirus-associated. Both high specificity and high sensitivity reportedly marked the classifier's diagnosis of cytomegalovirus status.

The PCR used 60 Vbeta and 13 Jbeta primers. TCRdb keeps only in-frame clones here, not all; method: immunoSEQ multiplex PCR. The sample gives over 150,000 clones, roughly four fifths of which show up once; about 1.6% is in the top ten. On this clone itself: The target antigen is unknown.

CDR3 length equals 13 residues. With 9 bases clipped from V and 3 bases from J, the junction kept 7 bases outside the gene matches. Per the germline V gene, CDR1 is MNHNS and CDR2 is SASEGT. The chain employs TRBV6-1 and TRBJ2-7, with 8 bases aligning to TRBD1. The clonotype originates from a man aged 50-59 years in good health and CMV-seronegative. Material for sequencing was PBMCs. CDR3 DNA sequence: TGTGCCAGTGGAGAGGGACAGGTCTACGAGCAGTACTTC. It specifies CASGEGQVYEQYF.